This is a list of T cell receptor beta chains from one sample in a study of T cells in localized non-small cell lung cancer. Only in-frame clones appear in the TCRdb table, and some are missing; sequencing was by immunoSEQ multiplex PCR. The top ten clones hold roughly 17% of a sample with tens of thousands of clones, 75% to 90% of them seen once. The starting material was peripheral blood mononuclear cells, obtained before any cancer treatment. The receptors derive from a man aged 40 to 70 with stage III lung adenocarcinoma. Each CDR3 is given with its conserved first and last residue. The D gene is left open where the match is weak. Size is omitted from some rows. Given values are once, few, many or a class for expanded clones.

v_gene	len	d_gene	abundance	j_gene	CDR3nt	CDR3aa
TRBV19	13	TRBD1	NA	TRBJ1-1	TGTGCCAGTGCGCACACAGGGGGAGCTGAAGCTTTCTTT	CASAHTGGAEAFF
TRBV28	12	NA	NA	TRBJ2-3	TGTGCCAGCACAGCGGGCACAGATACGCAGTATTTT	CASTAGTDTQYF
TRBV5-1	15	NA	NA	TRBJ2-1	TGCGCCAGCAGCTTGTACGGGGGAGAATACAATGAGCAGTTCTTC	CASSLYGGEYNEQFF
TRBV15	13	NA	NA	TRBJ1-1	TGTGCCACCAGCAGAGGGGTAAATCGGGGAGCTTTCTTT	CATSRGVNRGAFF
TRBV6-1	14	NA	NA	TRBJ2-4	TGTGCCAGCAGTGCTCGTGCCGGGGACGGCATTCAGTACTTC	CASSARAGDGIQYF
TRBV10-3	15	TRBD1	NA	TRBJ1-1	TGTGCCATCAGGGACAGGGCTAGTGGGAACACTGAAGCTTTCTTT	CAIRDRASGNTEAFF
TRBV7-9	14	NA	NA	TRBJ2-5	TGTGCCAGCAGGGAGGGGGCAGGGGAGGAGACCCAGTACTTC	CASREGAGEETQYF
TRBV18	15	TRBD2	NA	TRBJ2-5	TGTGCCAGCTCACCAGCGGGGGGAGCACAAGAGACCCAGTACTTC	CASSPAGGAQETQYF
TRBV14	16	NA	NA	TRBJ2-5	TGTGCCAGCAGCCAATCTCCTGGTGGAGTAGGAGAGACCCAGTACTTC	CASSQSPGGVGETQYF
TRBV30	12	NA	NA	TRBJ2-4	TGTGCCTGGAGCCCGTCCGGACTCCAAATGTACTTC	CAWSPSGLQMYF
TRBV10-2	13	NA	many	TRBJ2-2	TGCGCCAGCACGGACAGAGTAGACGGGGAGCTGTTTTTT	CASTDRVDGELFF
TRBV2	14	NA	NA	TRBJ1-1	TGTGCCAGCAGTGACATTTTAATGAACACTGAAGCTTTCTTT	CASSDILMNTEAFF